This TCR beta chain was captured by sequencing in a study of blood T cells in healthy people across ages. This clonotype was counted a single time. Trimming took off 7 bases at V and 0 bases at J, with 22 bases between the two ends. CDR1 and CDR2 from the germline V gene are MNHNS and SASEGT. The CDR3 runs 19 residues. Primed by a sample-barcoded 5' primer and a J-beta primer mix, a second PCR proceeded for 7 to 11 cycles. Each CDR3 protein gets one entry after TCRdb re-called the 5' RACE reads with MiXCR. The sample contains around 780,000 distinct CDR3 sequences, approximately 53% of which appear only once.

The origin of this receptor is a man aged 35 to 55 in good health. What was sequenced was blood. The chain joins TRBV6-1 to TRBJ1-6; D is undetermined. Here the CDR3 reads CASTVVRSRNRSYNSPLHF. The DNA for the CDR3 is TGTGCCAGCACCGTCGTTAGGAGCAGAAACCGCTCCTATAATTCACCCCTCCACTTT.